Sequencing of this TCR beta chain was carried out in a study of blood T cells in healthy people across ages. CDR1 is MNHEY, CDR2 SVGEGT, per germline. V lost 8 bases to trimming and J lost 5 bases, with 16 bases between them. This CDR3 spans 14 amino acids. Sample-barcoded 5' priming and a J-beta primer mix drove a second PCR of about 7 to 11 cycles. TCRdb itself ran the 5' RACE reads through MiXCR, one entry per CDR3 protein. The sample includes 1.5 million or so distinct CDR3 sequences, roughly two fifths of them seen just once. The J gene is TRBJ1-3, the V gene TRBV6-2 or TRBV6-3, with a possible D match to TRBD1 (6 bases). The sequenced sample consisted of blood. The source of this sequence is a woman younger than 35 in good health. DNA of the CDR3: TGTGCCAGCCGCCGGTGGGACATCAGAAACACCATATATTTT. Amino acids: CASRRWDIRNTIYF.